The subject of this entry is one T cell receptor beta chain. Its antigen is currently unknown. The data belong to a study of T cells in localized non-small cell lung cancer. Trimming removed 3 bases at V and 2 bases at J, with 7 bases between. In germline, CDR1 is GTSNPN, CDR2 SVGIG (reference sequence). The CDR3 spans 12 residues. Regarding the study as a whole: In uninvolved adjacent lung, T cell clonality reached its highest value, exceeding tumor. Appearance in adjacent lung was seen for a median approximately 60 of the top 100 tumor clones. One tumor region alone was sequenced, and heterogeneity therefore remains possible.

TCRdb's table, derived via immunoSEQ multiplex PCR, lists solely in-frame clones and lacks some. The table shows almost 35,000 clones, with roughly 93% occurring only once. This receptor was identified in a female donor at least 60 years old with stage I lung adenocarcinoma. The sequences come from peripheral blood, collected before any cancer treatment. V is TRBV30 and J is TRBJ1-2, with D unclear. This CDR3 is CAWSPQNYGYTF. Here the CDR3 DNA reads TGTGCCTGGAGCCCCCAAAACTATGGCTACACCTTC.